This TCR beta chain was captured in a study of graft-versus-host responses after intestinal transplantation. Study-level background: The transplants performed in recipients were multivisceral, liver-intestinal, or isolated intestinal. Induction using anti-thymocyte globulin, followed by tacrolimus and steroids for 2 to 4 years, was given to all recipients.

CFSE-labeled responder cells (200,000) were plated with 200,000 irradiated, violet-dye-labeled stimulator cells. Upon completion of the reaction, proliferating CFSE-low responders, both CD3+CD4+ and CD3+CD8+, were sorted. This CDR3 has 15 residues. V was pared by 4 bases and J by 2 bases, with 10 bases between. The germline CDR1 and CDR2 sequences are SGHRS and YFSETQ. This table comes from immunoSEQ multiplex PCR, and its TCRdb copy is limited to in-frame clones, with some not included. The profile shows approximately 3,000 clones, 31% of them singletons. This sequence joins TRBV5-1 and TRBJ2-6, with TRBD2 as a possible D gene (7 bases). The origin of this receptor is a human patient who was an organ donor for intestinal transplantation. Sequenced material: alloreactive CD4+ T cells from a mixed lymphocyte reaction culture, taken before transplantation. The subset was: CFSE-low proliferating T cells sorted from roughly 6-day pre-transplant mixed lymphocyte reaction (GvH or HvG direction). The chain's CDR3 is CASSRGGTGANVLTF. The CDR3 DNA reads as TGCGCCAGCAGCAGGGGGGGAACTGGGGCCAACGTCCTGACTTTC.